This T cell receptor beta chain was profiled in a study of beta chain features in type 1 diabetes. In the study overall: Patients were similar to healthy donors in age and gender (as well as in cell yields).

Investigators reverse transcribed all isolated RNA, so they sequenced expressed TCRB transcripts. Libraries were prepared by immunoSEQ multiplex PCR; TCRdb keeps only in-frame clonotypes and omits some of them. This table has hundreds of thousands of clones, roughly 13% appearing once. Points on this clone: The antigen is unknown.

Study-level findings and limits: Patients and controls would share equally any PCR tilt toward shorter templates. TCRB CDR3s from Type 1 diabetes patients were moderately but significantly shorter in all four CD4+ subsets.

V trimming: 7 bases; J trimming: 6 bases; junction bases outside the gene matches: 8. CDR1 is SQVTM and CDR2 is ANQGSEA in the germline V gene. CDR3 length: 12 residues. This receptor was taken from a man aged 18 to 29 with type 1 diabetes. This sequence joins TRBV29-1 and TRBJ1-1; 7 bases map to TRBD1. Sequencing was done on a sample of naive CD4+ T cells from blood. The CDR3 sequence: CSGSQGNAEAFF. The CDR3 DNA is TGCAGCGGATCACAGGGGAATGCTGAAGCTTTCTTT.